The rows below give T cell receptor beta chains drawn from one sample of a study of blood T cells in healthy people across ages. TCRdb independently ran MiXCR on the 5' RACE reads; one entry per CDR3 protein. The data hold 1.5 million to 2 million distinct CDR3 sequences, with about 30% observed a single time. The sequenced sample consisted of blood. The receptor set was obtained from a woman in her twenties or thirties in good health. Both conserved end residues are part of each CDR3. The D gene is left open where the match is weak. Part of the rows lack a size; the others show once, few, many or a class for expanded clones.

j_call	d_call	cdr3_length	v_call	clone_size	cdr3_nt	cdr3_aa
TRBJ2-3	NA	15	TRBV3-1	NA	TGTGCCAGCAGCCAAGATCGGGTGCGGATAGATACGCAGTATTTT	CASSQDRVRIDTQYF
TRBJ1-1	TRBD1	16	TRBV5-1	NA	TGCGCCAGCAGCCTAGGGACAGGGAACCCGTACACTGAAGCTTTCTTT	CASSLGTGNPYTEAFF
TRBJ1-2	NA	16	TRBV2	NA	TGTGCCAGCAGTCAACCGGGACACCTTCCGGGACACGGCTACACCTTC	CASSQPGHLPGHGYTF
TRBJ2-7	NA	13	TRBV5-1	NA	TGCGCCAGCAGCTTCGGGAGCTCCTACAAGCAGTACTTC	CASSFGSSYKQYF
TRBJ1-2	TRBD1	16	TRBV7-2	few	TGTGCCAGCAGCCAGACCCACGGGACAGCTGACTATGGCTACACCTTC	CASSQTHGTADYGYTF
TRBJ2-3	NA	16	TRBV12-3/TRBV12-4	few	TGTGCCAGCAGTATCGGGACGTTCCCTAGCACAGATACGCAGTATTTT	CASSIGTFPSTDTQYF
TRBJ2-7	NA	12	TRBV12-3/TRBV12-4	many	TGTGCCAGCAGTTATCGCTCCTACGAGCAGTACTTC	CASSYRSYEQYF
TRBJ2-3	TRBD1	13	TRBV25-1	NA	TGTGCCACCGGGACAGCACTCACAGATACGCAGTATTTT	CATGTALTDTQYF
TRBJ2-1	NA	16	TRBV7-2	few	TGTGCCAGCAGCCCAGGACTGACTCCTGGGTACAATGAGCAGTTCTTC	CASSPGLTPGYNEQFF
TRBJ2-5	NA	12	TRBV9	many	TGTGCCAGCAGCGTGGGGCAAGAGACCCAGTACTTC	CASSVGQETQYF
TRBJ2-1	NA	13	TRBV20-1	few	TGCAGTGTTCTGGGGACCAACTACAATGAGCAGTTCTTC	CSVLGTNYNEQFF
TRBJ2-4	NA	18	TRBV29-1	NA	TGCAGCGTTGAAGATATTGACTTCCTGCAGCGGGCCGCGAACATTCAGTACTTC	CSVEDIDFLQRAANIQYF
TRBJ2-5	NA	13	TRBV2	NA	TGTGCCAGCCTGGGACTGCCACAAGAGACCCAGTACTTC	CASLGLPQETQYF
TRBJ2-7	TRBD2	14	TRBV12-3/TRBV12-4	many	TGTGCCAGCAGCAGCCGAGGACTAGGCTACGAGCAGTACTTC	CASSSRGLGYEQYF
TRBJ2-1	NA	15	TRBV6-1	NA	TGTGCCAGTTCGATGAGGGGGGGAGCGGCCAATGAGCAGTTCTTC	CASSMRGGAANEQFF
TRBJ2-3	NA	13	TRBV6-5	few	TGTGCCAGCAGTTACTCGATTTCAGATACGCAGTATTTT	CASSYSISDTQYF
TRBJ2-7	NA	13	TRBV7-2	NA	TGTGCCAGCAGCTTCGACGGACTGTACGAGCAGTACTTC	CASSFDGLYEQYF
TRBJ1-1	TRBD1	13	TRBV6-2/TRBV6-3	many	TGTGCCAGCAGTGGACAGGGAGACACTGAAGCTTTCTTT	CASSGQGDTEAFF
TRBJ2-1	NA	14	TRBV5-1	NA	TGCGCCAGCTTCGTGGGCCCGCGCTACAATGAGCAGTTCTTC	CASFVGPRYNEQFF
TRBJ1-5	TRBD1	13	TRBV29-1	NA	TGCAGTGTACGCGGGACAGGTAATCAGCCCCAGCATTTT	CSVRGTGNQPQHF
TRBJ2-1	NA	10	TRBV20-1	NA	TGCATTGCTTATTCGAATGGGCAGTTCTTC	CIAYSNGQFF
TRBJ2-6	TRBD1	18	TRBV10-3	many	TGTGCCATCAGTGGAGGGACAGGGACCCACTCTGGGGCCAACGTCCTGACTTTC	CAISGGTGTHSGANVLTF
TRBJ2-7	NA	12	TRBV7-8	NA	TGTGCCAGCAGCCGGGATAGCCGGGAGCAGTACTTC	CASSRDSREQYF
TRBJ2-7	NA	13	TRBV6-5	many	TGTGCCAGCAGTCGCTCGGGGGCCTACGAGCAGTACTTC	CASSRSGAYEQYF
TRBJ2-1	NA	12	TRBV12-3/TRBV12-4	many	TGTGCCAGCAGTTTGTTCGGCGATGAGCAGTTCTTC	CASSLFGDEQFF
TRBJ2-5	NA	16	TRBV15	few	TGTGCCACCAGCTCCTTAGATGGGGGTCGGAGCGAGACCCAGTACTTC	CATSSLDGGRSETQYF
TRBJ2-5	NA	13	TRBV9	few	TGTGCCAGCAGCAAGGGGTATCTGGAGACCCAGTACTTC	CASSKGYLETQYF
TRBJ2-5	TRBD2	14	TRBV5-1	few	TGCGCCAGCAAACGGGCGGGGGGGCCGGAGACCCAGTACTTC	CASKRAGGPETQYF
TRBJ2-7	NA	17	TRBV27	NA	TGTGCCAGCAGTGGCCGGAGGACGGGCACCAGGAGTTACGAGCAGTACTTC	CASSGRRTGTRSYEQYF
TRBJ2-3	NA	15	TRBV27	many	TGTGCCAGCAGTTTATATGCGGGTGTCACAGATACGCAGTATTTT	CASSLYAGVTDTQYF
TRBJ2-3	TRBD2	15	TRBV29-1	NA	TGCAGCGTTGAAAGGCTAGCGGGGGCTAGGGATACGCAGTATTTT	CSVERLAGARDTQYF
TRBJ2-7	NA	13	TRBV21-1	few	TGTGCCAGAGCCCTAGGGGGGGCCTACGAGCAGTACTTC	CARALGGAYEQYF
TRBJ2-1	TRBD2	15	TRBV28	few	TGTGCCAGCAGTTTTTGGCGGGGGATGGGGGATGAGCAGTTCTTC	CASSFWRGMGDEQFF
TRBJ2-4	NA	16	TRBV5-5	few	TGTGCCAGCAGCGAATCCGGCCCAACTACCGGAAACATTCAGTACTTC	CASSESGPTTGNIQYF
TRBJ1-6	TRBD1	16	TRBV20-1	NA	TGCAGTGCTAGAGGGTTCAGGGGGACCTATAATTCACCCCTCCACTTT	CSARGFRGTYNSPLHF
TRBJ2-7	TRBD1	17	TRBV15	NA	TGTGCCACCAGCAGAGATCGCAGGACAGGGATCTACAATGAGCAGTACTTC	CATSRDRRTGIYNEQYF
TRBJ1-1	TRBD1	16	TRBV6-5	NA	TGTGCCAGCAGCCCCGGGACAGGATTTTCGAACACTGAAGCTTTCTTT	CASSPGTGFSNTEAFF
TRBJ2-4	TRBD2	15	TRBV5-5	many	TGTGCCAGCAGCTTGGATCTAGCGGGATGGAGCATTCAGTACTTC	CASSLDLAGWSIQYF